This T cell receptor beta chain appears in the sequencing data of a study of vaccination effects on CD4 cells after COVID-19. Overall study: The median interval between the second dose and post-vaccine sampling was 72 days.

Sequencing followed a ViraFEST assay step that expanded antigen-specific CD4+ T cells with viral peptide pools. Researchers isolated CD4+ T cells once 9 to 11 days of culture had elapsed. Participants each got two BNT162b2 or mRNA-1273 vaccine doses. Vaccinated participants had no history of SARS-CoV-2 infection and tested negative for nucleocapsid antibodies. On days 3 and 7, fresh IL-2 medium replaced half the medium. The data were produced by immunoSEQ multiplex PCR, yet TCRdb's version contains in-frame clones alone and is incomplete. Among 60,000 to 90,000 clones listed, roughly four fifths were seen once. After removal of 4 bases from V and 6 bases from J, the junction contained 9 bases not matched to a gene. The length of the CDR3 is 17 residues. In germline, CDR1 is KGHDR, CDR2 SFDVKD. A note on this clone: The antigen remains undetermined.

The source material was CD4+ T cells from PBMCs cultured with HCoV-229E spike peptides, sampled after COVID-19 vaccination. This TCR derives from a human donor who received a COVID-19 vaccine. The J gene is TRBJ2-3, the V gene TRBV24-1; TRBD2 aligns across 13 bases. The CDR3 nucleotides are TGTGCCACCAGTGACACTGGGACTAGCGGGGAGCAGGATACGCAGTATTTT. Residues: CATSDTGTSGEQDTQYF.